This is a list of T cell receptor beta chains from one sample in a study of blood T cell repertoires in COVID-19. Libraries were prepared by immunoSEQ multiplex PCR; TCRdb keeps only in-frame clonotypes and omits some of them. Altogether 130,000 or so clones are present, about 75% being singletons, with the ten largest covering over 15%. The sequencing input was peripheral blood. All receptors derive from a man of 80 years or more with acute or convalescent COVID-19. Both conserved end residues are part of each CDR3. A D gene is named only where the DNA matches it firmly. The size entry is marked missing in some rows and otherwise reads once, few, many or a size class.

D	J	size	V	CDR3	DNA
.	TRBJ2-5	.	TRBV5-4	CASSVDSGQETQYF	TGTGCCAGCAGCGTGGACAGCGGGCAAGAGACCCAGTACTTC
.	TRBJ1-2	.	TRBV5-1	CASSPRSDSYGYTF	TGCGCCAGCAGCCCTAGAAGCGACAGTTATGGCTACACCTTC
TRBD1	TRBJ1-1	.	TRBV19	CASSRDRVMNTEAFF	TGTGCCAGTAGTAGGGACAGGGTCATGAACACTGAAGCTTTCTTT
TRBD1	TRBJ2-5	.	TRBV11-2	CASSFPGTGQETQYF	TGTGCCAGCAGCTTCCCCGGGACAGGCCAAGAGACCCAGTACTTC
TRBD1	TRBJ2-2	.	TRBV29-1	CSAKTGIDTGELFF	TGCAGCGCTAAGACAGGGATCGACACCGGGGAGCTGTTTTTT
TRBD2	TRBJ2-3	.	TRBV19	CASSPAGGTDTQYF	TGTGCCAGTAGCCCCGCGGGGGGCACAGATACGCAGTATTTT
.	TRBJ2-7	.	TRBV5-1	CASSFGQGTYEQYF	TGCGCCAGCAGCTTTGGCCAGGGGACCTACGAGCAGTACTTC
.	TRBJ2-1	.	TRBV5-1	CASSLATYSYNEQFF	TGCGCCAGCAGCTTGGCCACATACTCCTACAATGAGCAGTTCTTC
TRBD1	TRBJ1-2	.	TRBV11-2	CASSLNPSGTGERCF	TGTGCCAGCAGCCTCAATCCTTCCGGGACAGGGGAAAGATGCTTC
.	TRBJ2-2	.	TRBV5-4	CASSLAVSGELFF	TGTGCCAGCAGCTTGGCCGTCTCCGGGGAGCTGTTTTTT
.	TRBJ2-7	many	TRBV15	CATSSSSYEQYF	TGTGCCACCAGCAGTAGTTCCTACGAGCAGTACTTC
TRBD1	TRBJ1-1	.	TRBV5-1	CASSSGGGDPNTEAFF	TGCGCCAGCAGCTCTGGAGGGGGCGACCCGAACACTGAAGCTTTCTTT
.	TRBJ1-6	.	TRBV19	CASRGRGGSPLHF	TGTGCCAGTCGCGGGAGAGGTGGGTCACCCCTCCACTTT
TRBD2	TRBJ2-3	.	TRBV7-2	CASSFRDGRTDTQYF	TGTGCCAGCAGCTTCCGGGACGGGAGGACAGATACGCAGTATTTT
.	TRBJ2-7	few	TRBV3-1/TRBV3-2	CASSQESVVHEQYF	TGTGCCAGCAGCCAAGAGAGTGTCGTCCACGAGCAGTACTTC
.	TRBJ2-3	.	TRBV6-5	CASRGSGTDTQYF	TGTGCCAGCAGGGGTTCGGGTACAGATACGCAGTATTTT
TRBD2	TRBJ2-5	.	TRBV9	CASSATSGGQETQYF	TGTGCCAGCAGCGCGACTAGCGGGGGCCAAGAGACCCAGTACTTC
TRBD1	TRBJ1-2	.	TRBV29-1	CSVVGDRGSYGYTF	TGCAGCGTTGTAGGGGACAGGGGTTCATATGGCTACACCTTC
.	TRBJ1-4	.	TRBV6-6	CAGSQSGYEKLFF	TGTGCCGGGTCACAGAGCGGGTATGAAAAACTGTTTTTT
.	TRBJ1-6	.	TRBV18	CASSPLATGSPLHF	TGTGCCAGCTCACCTCTAGCTACGGGTTCACCCCTCCACTTT
TRBD2	TRBJ2-1	.	TRBV27	CASSLSRTSRSEQFF	TGTGCCAGCAGTTTATCACGGACTAGCCGTAGTGAGCAGTTCTTC
TRBD1	TRBJ1-6	few	TRBV30	CAWRPDRGNSPLHF	TGTGCCTGGAGACCGGACAGGGGAAATTCACCCCTCCACTTT
TRBD1	TRBJ2-2	.	TRBV7-9	CASSPGDSPGPGELFF	TGTGCCAGCAGCCCAGGGGACAGCCCTGGGCCCGGGGAGCTGTTTTTT
.	TRBJ1-1	.	TRBV2	CASSTPGQRPGTEAFF	TGTGCCAGCAGTACACCGGGACAACGCCCGGGGACTGAAGCTTTCTTT
.	TRBJ1-5	.	TRBV15	CATSIRRGSNQPQHF	TGTGCCACCAGCATCCGTAGGGGGAGCAATCAGCCCCAGCATTTT
.	TRBJ1-6	.	TRBV7-3	CASSRGYQGSNSPLHF	TGTGCCAGCAGCAGGGGGTACCAAGGTTCCAATTCACCCCTCCACTTT
.	TRBJ2-2	.	TRBV10-3	CAITKDRNTGELFF	TGTGCCATCACCAAAGACAGAAACACCGGGGAGCTGTTTTTT
TRBD1	TRBJ1-4	.	TRBV18	CASSPSRTGNEKLFF	TGTGCCAGCTCACCTAGTAGGACAGGGAATGAAAAACTGTTTTTT
.	TRBJ2-1	.	TRBV6-6	CASSYSFGNEQFF	TGTGCCAGCAGTTACTCTTTCGGGAATGAGCAGTTCTTC
.	TRBJ2-2	.	TRBV6-5	CASFKADTKTGELFF	TGTGCCAGCTTTAAGGCAGACACCAAAACCGGGGAGCTGTTTTTT
.	TRBJ2-3	few	TRBV30	CAWSKAGGTDTQYF	TGTGCCTGGAGTAAGGCAGGGGGGACAGATACGCAGTATTTT
TRBD1	TRBJ2-7	.	TRBV9	CALLIRTGSPYEQYF	TGTGCATTATTAATTCGGACAGGGAGCCCCTACGAGCAGTACTTC
.	TRBJ1-4	.	TRBV3-1/TRBV3-2	CASSQVGGGSVEKLFF	TGTGCCAGCAGCCAAGTTGGGGGGGGCTCTGTGGAAAAACTGTTTTTT
.	TRBJ2-7	.	TRBV4-1	CASSQDRGTVGTYEQYF	TGCGCCAGCAGCCAAGATCGGGGGACCGTCGGGACCTACGAGCAGTACTTC
TRBD2	TRBJ2-1	.	TRBV2	CASSPSRLAGGPEFSYNEQFF	TGTGCCAGCAGCCCCTCCCGACTAGCGGGGGGGCCGGAATTTTCCTACAATGAGCAGTTCTTC
TRBD1	TRBJ2-3	.	TRBV19	CASNPGGWVDTQYF	TGTGCCAGTAATCCAGGGGGTTGGGTAGATACGCAGTATTTT
TRBD2	TRBJ2-1	.	TRBV28	CASRSGLAVSYNEQFF	TGTGCCAGCAGGTCCGGGCTAGCGGTCTCCTACAATGAGCAGTTCTTC
.	TRBJ1-3	.	TRBV6-5	CASSRQKFGNTIYF	TGTGCCAGCAGCCGACAGAAATTTGGAAACACCATATATTTT
.	TRBJ2-7	.	TRBV7-8	CASSLGSSGGGYEQYF	TGTGCCAGCAGCTTAGGGTCCTCGGGGGGCGGATACGAGCAGTACTTC
TRBD1	TRBJ1-6	.	TRBV11-2	CASSFRGAGQYNSPLHF	TGTGCCAGCAGCTTTCGGGGCGCGGGACAGTATAATTCACCCCTCCACTTT
.	TRBJ2-1	.	TRBV5-1	CASSTGQAIYNEQFF	TGCGCCAGCAGCACGGGACAAGCCATCTACAATGAGCAGTTCTTC